This T cell receptor (beta chain) was captured in a study of CD8 T cells in Susac syndrome. RNA amounts of about 0.5 to 1 ug underwent reverse transcription with random hexamers. Each CDR3 protein is one row after TCRdb ran MiXCR on the immunoSEQ multiplex PCR reads. The sample has 150,000 to 190,000 distinct CDR3 sequences, over 85% seen once; the top ten hold about 0.21%. CD8+ and CD4+ T cells circulating in blood were sequenced for TCR beta. Stable or active relapsing-remitting multiple sclerosis, untreated and meeting revised McDonald criteria, defined the controls. While CD8+ and CD4+ T cells were isolated negatively, TEMRA cells were enriched by FACS. The CDR3 covers 15 residues. V was clipped by 0 bases and J by 4 bases, with 10 bases between them. Germline CDR1 reads GTSNPN; CDR2 reads SVGIG (reference sequence).

The TCR sequence derives from a human donor with multiple sclerosis. Sequenced sample: CD8+ T cells from PBMCs. This chain uses TRBV30 with TRBJ1-6; D uncertain. The CDR3 region has the DNA TGTGCCTGGAGTGTACTACGCGAATATAATTCACCCCTCCACTTT. Translated: CAWSVLREYNSPLHF.